Listed below are T cell receptor beta chains from one sample, sequenced in a study of PD-L1 blockade in urothelial cancer. Method: immunoSEQ multiplex PCR; TCRdb's copy keeps in-frame clones and lacks some. The sample yields about 38,000 clones, approximately 86% seen once. This sample comprised PBMCs, obtained around atezolizumab (anti-PD-L1) treatment. The receptors were gathered from a man older than 75 with urothelial cancer. Each CDR3 is given with its conserved first and last residue. D genes are given only for firm matches. Clone size is not always given. Where it is, it says once, few, many or a class for expanded clones.

>TRBJ2-1|.|TRBD2|TRBV9
TGTGCCAGCAGCCGGACTAGCGGGAGCAACAATGAGCAGTTCTTC
CASSRTSGSNNEQFF
>TRBJ1-1|.|.|TRBV2
TGTGCCAGCAGCGCCGGCGGGGACACTGAAGCTTTCTTT
CASSAGGDTEAFF
>TRBJ1-3|.|.|TRBV7-2
TGTGCCAGCAAACCGACAGGTATTACTCTAAAGGACTCTGGAAACACCATATATTTT
CASKPTGITLKDSGNTIYF
>TRBJ2-3|.|TRBD2|TRBV6-1
TGTGCCAGCAGTGCGACTAGCGGGTCCGCAGATACGCAGTATTTT
CASSATSGSADTQYF
>TRBJ2-1|.|TRBD2|TRBV5-1
TGCGCCAGCCGCCTAGCGGGGGGCAATGAGCAGTTCTTC
CASRLAGGNEQFF
>TRBJ2-1|.|TRBD2|TRBV5-1
TGCGCCAGCAGCAGAACCGGGACTAGCGGCAATGAGCAGTTCTTC
CASSRTGTSGNEQFF
>TRBJ2-2|.|TRBD2|TRBV18
TGTGCCAGCTCCCCATCCCACAGCGGGGGGAACACCGGGGAGCTGTTTTTT
CASSPSHSGGNTGELFF
>TRBJ2-3|few|TRBD2|TRBV25-1
TGTGCCAGTTTAGCGGGAGTAGATACGCAGTATTTT
CASLAGVDTQYF
>TRBJ1-2|.|TRBD1|TRBV2
TGTGCCAGCAGCCTTCAGGGGGCGGGCTATGGCTACACCTTC
CASSLQGAGYGYTF
>TRBJ2-6|once|TRBD1|TRBV28
TGTGCCAGCAGCGAGCCGGGACAGGGGTCCTCTGGGGCCAACGTCCTGACTTTC
CASSEPGQGSSGANVLTF
>TRBJ2-5|many|TRBD2|TRBV5-1
TGCGCCAGCAGTGCTAGCGGATTTTACCAAGAGACCCAGTACTTC
CASSASGFYQETQYF
>TRBJ1-2|few|TRBD1|TRBV6-5
TGTGCCAGCAGTTACGGGGGACAGTACTATGGCTACACCTTC
CASSYGGQYYGYTF
>TRBJ2-5|.|.|TRBV25-1
TGTGCCAGCAGTGACCTCCAAGAGACCCAGTACTTC
CASSDLQETQYF
>TRBJ1-1|few|TRBD1|TRBV28
TGTGCCAGCAGTCGGGACGCTGCCCGGGGGACAGCCGAAGCTTTCTTT
CASSRDAARGTAEAFF
>TRBJ2-2|.|.|TRBV10-1
TGCGCCAGCAGTTTGTTACGGGAGAACACCGGGGAGCTGTTTTTT
CASSLLRENTGELFF
>TRBJ1-2|.|TRBD1|TRBV7-8
TGTGCCAGCAGCACCGACAGGGGGCGAAGCTATGGCTACACCTTC
CASSTDRGRSYGYTF
>TRBJ2-2|few|TRBD2|TRBV7-8
TGTGCCAGCAGGCGGGCCGGGACTAGCTCTACCATAGGGGAGCTGTTTTTT
CASRRAGTSSTIGELFF
>TRBJ2-7|.|TRBD2|TRBV7-2
TGTGCCAGCAGCCAGGGGCCTAGCGGGAGGGCCTGGCGTCCCTACGAGCAGTACTTC
CASSQGPSGRAWRPYEQYF
>TRBJ1-1|.|TRBD1|TRBV6-5
TGTGCCAGCAGTTACCCAAACGGACAGGGGAGGACTGAAGCTTTCTTT
CASSYPNGQGRTEAFF
>TRBJ2-1|.|.|TRBV30
TGTGCCTGGAGTGTTGGTAGCGGAGCCTACAATGAGCAGTTCTTC
CAWSVGSGAYNEQFF
>TRBJ1-4|.|.|TRBV11-2
TGTGCCAGCAGCTTCTCGGCAACTAATGAAAAACTGTTTTTT
CASSFSATNEKLFF
>TRBJ2-7|.|TRBD1|TRBV29-1
TGCAGCGTTGTTGGGACAGCCTACGAGCAGTACTTC
CSVVGTAYEQYF
>TRBJ2-7|few|TRBD2|TRBV23-1
TGCGCCAGCAGTCAACTAGCGGGAGTCTGTGAGCAGTACTTC
CASSQLAGVCEQYF
>TRBJ2-5|.|.|TRBV18
TGTGCCAGCTCACCAAACTCGTACCAAGAGACCCAGTACTTC
CASSPNSYQETQYF
>TRBJ1-1|.|.|TRBV27
TGTGCCAGCAGTTTAACAGGCAAGAACACTGAAGCTTTCTTT
CASSLTGKNTEAFF
>TRBJ1-2|once|TRBD1|TRBV9
TGTGCCAGCGGGACAGGGGTAACTGGCTACACCTTC
CASGTGVTGYTF
>TRBJ2-1|.|TRBD1|TRBV7-2
TGTGCCAGCAGCCGATCGGGACAGGCCTACAATGAGCAGTTCTTC
CASSRSGQAYNEQFF
>TRBJ2-7|.|TRBD1|TRBV6-5
TGTGCCAGCAGTTACGGCCAGGGGGACAGGGAGTACTTC
CASSYGQGDREYF
>TRBJ2-7|.|TRBD1|TRBV14
TGTGCCAGCAGCCAAGGACAGGGGGTCTACGAGCAGTACTTC
CASSQGQGVYEQYF
>TRBJ2-7|.|TRBD2|TRBV27
TGTGCCAGCAGACCAAAGACGGGACTAGCGTATACCGGATCCTACGAGCAGTACTTC
CASRPKTGLAYTGSYEQYF
>TRBJ1-5|.|.|TRBV19
TGTGCCAGTGGCGGAAACGGGTTCAATCAGCCCCAGCATTTT
CASGGNGFNQPQHF
>TRBJ1-1|.|.|TRBV4-1
TGCGCCAGCAGCCAAGAGGGGGGCAGGGAGGGAATTATGAACACTGAAGCTTTCTTT
CASSQEGGREGIMNTEAFF
>TRBJ2-1|.|TRBD2|TRBV5-4
TGTGCCAGCAGCGCATCTAGCGGGAGTGTGCACAATGAGCAGTTCTTC
CASSASSGSVHNEQFF
>TRBJ2-3|.|TRBD2|TRBV28
TGTGCCAGCAGCCCAGGGCGGGGGGCACAGTATTTT
CASSPGRGAQYF
>TRBJ2-1|.|TRBD2|TRBV6-4
TGTGCCAGCAGTACTGGACTAGCGGGAGAGCAGTTCTTC
CASSTGLAGEQFF
>TRBJ2-7|.|TRBD1|TRBV6-6
TGTGCCAGCAGGGACCCCGGGACAGGGGCGGGAGAGCAGTACTTC
CASRDPGTGAGEQYF
>TRBJ2-7|.|.|TRBV18
TGTGCCAGCTCACCCCATGGAGACGGCGAGCAGTACTTC
CASSPHGDGEQYF
>TRBJ2-2|.|TRBD1|TRBV7-2
TGTGCCAGCAGCGGAAGACAGGGGACCGGGGAGCTGTTTTTT
CASSGRQGTGELFF
>TRBJ2-7|.|.|TRBV5-8
TGTGCCAGCAGCTTTCAGGGATACGAATCCTACGAGCAGTACTTC
CASSFQGYESYEQYF
>TRBJ2-7|.|TRBD1|TRBV18
TGTGCCAGCTCCCTGAAACAGCCGGGACAGGGCTCCTACGAGCAGTACTTC
CASSLKQPGQGSYEQYF
>TRBJ2-1|.|.|TRBV2
TGTGCCAGCAGAAACGGGAGATCCTACAATGAGCAGTTCTTC
CASRNGRSYNEQFF
>TRBJ2-1|.|TRBD2|TRBV4-1
TGCGCCAGCAGCCAGCTCCTAGCGGGAGGGCCGGGGAATGAGCAGTTCTTC
CASSQLLAGGPGNEQFF